The present TCR beta chain was sequenced within a study of T cells after yellow fever vaccination. Study information: Fractions of low cell number were prepared using SMART-Seq v4 Ultra Low Input. Findings and caveats of the study: A secondary response was less intense yet reached its peak sooner, at day 5 versus 15. Re-detected after boosting: most primary clones, 96% of CD4 and about 85% of CD8.

Regarding this clonotype: Its cognate antigen is unknown.

TCRdb analysed the 5' RACE reads with MiXCR anew, one entry per CDR3 protein. Of about 580,000 distinct CDR3 sequences listed, less than 20% are singletons. Trimming removed 1 base from V and 5 bases from J, with 16 bases in between. Germline-derived CDR1 and CDR2 are SGHTA and FQGTGA. This CDR3 contains 16 residues. Sequenced here: PBMCs, sampled around 5 days after the first yellow fever vaccination. The receptor was isolated from a man in his late teens or twenties who received the YFV17D yellow fever vaccine. The chain employs TRBV7-3 and TRBJ2-3, with D maybe TRBD2 (5 bases). CDR3 coding DNA: TGTGCCAGCAGCTTAAGTGTAGGACTTGGAGGAGATACGCAGTATTTT. This encodes CASSLSVGLGGDTQYF.